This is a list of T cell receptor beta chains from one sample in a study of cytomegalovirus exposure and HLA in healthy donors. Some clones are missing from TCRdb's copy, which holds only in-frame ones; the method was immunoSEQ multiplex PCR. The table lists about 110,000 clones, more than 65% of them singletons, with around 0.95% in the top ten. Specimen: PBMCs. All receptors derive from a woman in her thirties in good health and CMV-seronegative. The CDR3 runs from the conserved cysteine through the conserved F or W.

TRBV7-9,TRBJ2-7,CASSLAGTASSYEQYF
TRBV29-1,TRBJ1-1,CSVAPTGGWGTEAFF
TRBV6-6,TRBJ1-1,CASSYASVTEAFF
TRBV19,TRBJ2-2,CASGLTGNTGELFF
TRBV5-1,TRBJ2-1,CASSRGTSGRADTYNEQFF
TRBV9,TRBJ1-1,CASSVVAGGTTEAFF
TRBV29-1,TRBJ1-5,CSVSTSGNQPQHF
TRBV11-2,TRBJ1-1,CASAGKNTEAFF
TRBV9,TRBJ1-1,CASSPRPAVATWEAFF
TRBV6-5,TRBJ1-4,CASSNSWQFNEKLFF
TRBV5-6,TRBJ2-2,CASSFGGSGELFF
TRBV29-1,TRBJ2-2,CSVARGGDGELFF
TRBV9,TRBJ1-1,CASSGTGDTEAFF
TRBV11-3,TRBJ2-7,CASSSPSEQYF
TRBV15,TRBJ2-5,CATSTGNQETQYF
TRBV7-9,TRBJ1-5,CASSLETESRGNQPQHF
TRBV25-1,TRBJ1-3,CASSEYSPPTGNTIYF
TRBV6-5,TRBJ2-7,CASSYSSVQSYEQYF
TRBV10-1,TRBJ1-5,CASSGQINQPQHF
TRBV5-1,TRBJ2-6,CASSSGKVSGANVLTF
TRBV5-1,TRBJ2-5,CASSFSGAQETQYF
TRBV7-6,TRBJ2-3,CASSSQAQADTQYF
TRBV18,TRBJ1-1,CASSMVWDRGNTEAFF
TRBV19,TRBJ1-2,CATEQAGAGWGYTF
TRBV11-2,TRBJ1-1,CASSSRVNYTEAFF
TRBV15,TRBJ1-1,CATSTSGGGGTEAFF
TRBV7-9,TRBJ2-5,CASSLDQGAETQYF
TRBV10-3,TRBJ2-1,CAIGRLEAFDEQFF
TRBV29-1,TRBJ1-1,CSVVPGQPREDQAFF
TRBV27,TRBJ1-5,CASSYGDNQPQHF
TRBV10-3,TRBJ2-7,CAIKVDKASYEQYF
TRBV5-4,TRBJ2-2,CASSLVGNTGELFF
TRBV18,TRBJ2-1,CASSPLNTASHNEQFF
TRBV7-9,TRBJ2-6,CASSFWGQGHSGANVLTF
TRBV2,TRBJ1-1,CASSRIKHGENTEAFF
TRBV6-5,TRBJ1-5,CASSYSHLAHQPQHF
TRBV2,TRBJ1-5,CASRVEPNSNQPQHF